Listed below are T cell receptor beta chains from one sample, sequenced in a study of T cell responses to AZD1222 COVID-19 vaccine. Method: immunoSEQ multiplex PCR; TCRdb's copy keeps in-frame clones and lacks some. The table has about 130,000 clones, 92% seen once. Sequencing used peripheral blood, obtained 28 days after the second AZD1222 dose. Receptors were obtained from an adult who received the AZD1222 COVID-19 vaccine. The conserved cysteine and the conserved F or W are not part of the CDR3 here. The order of the fields is J gene, V gene, CDR3 protein.

>TRBJ1-1|TRBV6-5
ASSRDRGLYTEAF
>TRBJ2-7|TRBV11-3
ASSEPETIAGAGVEQY
>TRBJ1-2|TRBV9
ASSVGSSNYGYT
>TRBJ2-1|TRBV27
ASSIRTWDEQF
>TRBJ1-6|TRBV18
ASSPETGNSPLH
>TRBJ1-4|TRBV23-1
ASSQRKRGSGEKLF
>TRBJ2-1|TRBV4-3
ASSQEGGSYNEQF
>TRBJ2-6|TRBV11-3
ASSFVPGVGANVLT
>TRBJ2-3|TRBV29-1
SVGGVLAGGRTDTQY
>TRBJ1-2|TRBV9
ASRSPGLTNYGYT
>TRBJ2-3|TRBV7-9
ASSRLAGGPDTQY
>TRBJ2-3|TRBV6-5
ASRRGSSTDTQY
>TRBJ1-5|TRBV15
ATSRDRRGVQPQH
>TRBJ1-6|TRBV30
AWSGGLGTGDNSPLH
>TRBJ1-2|TRBV27
ASSSGTGEIWAYT
>TRBJ2-1|TRBV4-2
ASSQAPFERGAPGNEQF
>TRBJ1-1|TRBV7-2
ASSLVVQGAEAF
>TRBJ1-2|TRBV7-3
ASSLSGTTNYGYT
>TRBJ1-5|TRBV19
ASSKDNYQPQH
>TRBJ1-1|TRBV3-1/TRBV3-2
ASSLTGKNTEAF
>TRBJ2-1|TRBV5-1
ASSPLAGLDNEQF
>TRBJ1-1|TRBV3-1/TRBV3-2
ASSLRGQGGEAF
>TRBJ1-1|TRBV11-3
ASSVGGGNTEAF